This TCR beta chain was found in a study of blood T cell repertoires in COVID-19. Sequenced by immunoSEQ multiplex PCR; TCRdb stores in-frame clones only, minus some. The sample yields roughly 250,000 clones, approximately 79% seen once. The sample comprised peripheral blood. This sequence originates from a woman over 75 with active or convalescent COVID-19.

The CDR3 protein is CASSVERQGNEKLFF. The CDR3 nucleotides are TGTGCCAGCAGTGTGGAACGGCAGGGTAATGAAAAACTGTTTTTT. This chain joins TRBV2 and TRBJ1-4, with D possibly TRBD1 on 5 matching bases. This CDR3 spans 15 amino acids. Germline V lookup: CDR1 SNHLY, CDR2 FYNNEI. Trimming pared 4 bases from V and 4 bases from J, leaving 13 bases between.